This entry lists 9 T cell receptor beta chains sequenced from one sample in a study of T cell responses to AZD1222 COVID-19 vaccine. The protocol was immunoSEQ multiplex PCR, while the TCRdb copy is restricted to in-frame clones and leaves out a portion. The sample shows 90,000 to 120,000 clones, around 90% of them seen only once. Sample: peripheral blood, taken on day 0 of AZD1222 vaccination. Receptors were obtained from an adult in good health.

This clone was detected once. The chain is built from TRBV6-5 and TRBJ2-4; D is uncertain. The CDR3 is 14 amino acids. V dropped 9 bases and J dropped 1 base, with 13 bases sitting between them. Per the germline V gene, CDR1 is MNHEY and CDR2 is SVGAGI. CDR3 amino acids: CASTVYLAKNIQYF. CDR3 bases: TGTGCCAGTACAGTATACTTGGCCAAAAACATTCAGTACTTC.

The chain joins TRBV4-1 to TRBJ2-2; possible D gene TRBD1, 7 bases. Germline-derived CDR1 and CDR2 are MGHRA and YSYEKL. The ends were cut back, 0 bases at V and 6 bases at J, with 14 bases in the middle. This CDR3 spans 16 amino acids. This CDR3 is CASSQEEGANPGELFF. The DNA of the CDR3 is TGCGCCAGCAGCCAAGAGGAGGGGGCGAATCCCGGGGAGCTGTTTTTT.

The chain is built from TRBV7-2 and TRBJ1-6; TRBD1 agrees at 7 bases. There are 18 residues in the CDR3. Germline V gene lookup returns CDR1 SGHTA and CDR2 FQGNSA. V gave up 3 bases and J gave up 6 bases; unmatched junction bases: 14. The CDR3 DNA follows: TGTGCCAGCAGCTTCTTAAGAGGGGCCGGGACAGTTAATTCACCCCTCCACTTT. Protein: CASSFLRGAGTVNSPLHF.

This rearrangement joins TRBV4-1 to TRBJ2-3; D is uncertain. V lost 1 base and J lost 0, with 11 bases in between. The V gene's germline CDR1 is MGHRA and CDR2 YSYEKL. This CDR3 spans 16 amino acids. In nucleotides, the CDR3 is TGCGCCAGCAGCCAAGCAAAGGGCCCTAGCACAGATACGCAGTATTTT. Protein: CASSQAKGPSTDTQYF.

V is TRBV18 and J is TRBJ1-5, with no clear D. The CDR3 has 13 amino acids. The V and J ends lost 3 bases and 7 bases respectively, with 10 bases between them. The germline V gene has CDR1 KGHSH and CDR2 LQKENI. CDR3 sequence reads: CASSPGDKQPQHF. CDR3 nucleotide sequence: TGTGCCAGCTCACCGGGAGACAAGCAGCCCCAGCATTTT.

This sequence joins TRBV4-2 and TRBJ1-2, with TRBD1 identical over 7 bases. Germline V gene sequence: CDR1 LGHNA, CDR2 YNFKEQ. V shed 1 base, J shed 5 bases, and the junction held 7 bases outside the gene matches. The CDR3 spans 15 residues. The CDR3 loop is CASSQGSQGFYGYTF. CDR3 DNA: TGTGCCAGCAGCCAAGGGTCACAGGGGTTTTATGGCTACACCTTC.

The rearrangement joins TRBV6-5 to TRBJ1-2, with D perhaps TRBD1 (5 bases). The V gene lost 4 bases and the J gene lost 4 bases, with 13 bases spanning the gap. From germline, CDR1 is MNHEY and CDR2 SVGAGI. The CDR3 is 14 residues long. CDR3 protein: CASSSPAGTYGYTF. CDR3 nucleotides: TGTGCCAGCAGTTCCCCTGCTGGGACCTATGGCTACACCTTC.

V is TRBV4-2 and J is TRBJ1-5; D ambiguous. CDR1 is LGHNA and CDR2 is YNFKEQ in the germline V gene. The CDR3 extends over 17 amino acids. V was clipped by 1 base and J by 2 bases, with 15 bases between them. The CDR3 nucleotides read TGTGCCAGCAGCCAAGCCCCTTCTGGGGAGGGCAATCAGCCCCAGCATTTT. It translates to CASSQAPSGEGNQPQHF.

The CDR3 loop is CASRTTGTMGNQPQHF. The CDR3 nucleotides read TGTGCCAGTAGGACTACCGGGACGATGGGCAATCAGCCCCAGCATTTT. The V gene is TRBV19, the J gene TRBJ1-5; D perhaps matches TRBD1 (5 bases). V dropped 6 bases and J dropped 2 bases, with 17 bases sitting between them. The germline V gene has CDR1 LNHDA and CDR2 SQIVND (reference sequence). The CDR3 is 16 amino acids.